These 24 T cell receptor beta chains originate from one sample sequenced in a study of OX40 agonist ivuxolimab in advanced cancers. Profiled with immunoSEQ multiplex PCR; TCRdb holds only in-frame clones, not every one. The top ten clones hold roughly 70% of a sample with about 18,000 clones, about 88% of them seen once. Sequences were derived from CD4+ or CD8+ T cells sorted from blood, sampled in a trial of the OX40 agonist ivuxolimab. These TCRs come from an adult with an advanced solid tumor such as melanoma, head and neck, liver or kidney cancer.

Notes on this clone: Other DNA variants within this sample encode the same CDR3. The chain links TRBV30 to TRBJ1-1; no firm D call. Trimming removed 3 bases at V and 1 base at J, with 6 bases between. The CDR3 consists of 12 residues. The germline V gene encodes CDR1 GTSNPN and CDR2 SVGIG (reference sequence). DNA for the CDR3: TGTGCCTGGAGGGGAGGGAACACTGAAGCTTTCTTT. It is translated as CAWRGGNTEAFF.

This sequence joins TRBV2 and TRBJ2-1, with 10 bases identical to TRBD2. This CDR3 contains 17 residues. Looked up from germline, CDR1 is SNHLY and CDR2 is FYNNEI. V lost 6 bases, J lost 0 bases, and 8 bases stayed unmatched. The CDR3 nucleotides read TGTGCCAGCAGGGCAACTAGCGGGACGAGCTCCTACAATGAGCAGTTCTTC. It specifies CASRATSGTSSYNEQFF.

The genes are TRBV13 and TRBJ1-2, with D unclear. CDR3 length: 15 amino acids. With 1 base removed from V and 2 bases from J, the gap between germline ends came to 11 bases. Germline CDR1 PRHDT, CDR2 FYEKMQ (reference sequence). The CDR3 loop reads CASSLAQIYNYGYTF. DNA of the CDR3: TGTGCCAGCAGCTTAGCCCAGATCTACAACTATGGCTACACCTTC.

The rearrangement joins TRBV4-3 to TRBJ1-3; D is undetermined. The V gene lost 0 bases and the J gene lost 3 bases, with 3 bases spanning the gap. The CDR3 length is 13 residues. CDR1 LGHNA and CDR2 YSLEER come from the germline V gene. In nucleotides, the CDR3 is TGCGCCAGCAGCCAAGATTATGGAAACACCATATATTTT. Its translation is CASSQDYGNTIYF.

The chain uses TRBV4-3 and TRBJ1-1, with D possibly being TRBD1 (6 bases). The V gene's germline CDR1 is LGHNA and CDR2 YSLEER. V was cut by 4 bases and J by 4 bases, with 10 bases left in between. The CDR3 contains 13 residues. DNA for the CDR3: TGCGCCAGCAGCCCACAGGGCCTCACTGAAGCTTTCTTT. Protein product: CASSPQGLTEAFF.

CDR3 sequence reads: CASSLRTGTSASYEQYF. The CDR3 DNA sequence: TGTGCCAGCAGCCTGAGGACCGGGACTAGCGCCTCCTACGAGCAGTACTTC. The genes are TRBV4-2 and TRBJ2-7, with 10 bases matching TRBD2. After removal of 4 bases from V and 0 bases from J, the junction contained 9 bases not matched to a gene. The CDR3 is 17 amino acids. Looked up from germline, CDR1 is LGHNA and CDR2 is YNFKEQ.

The rearrangement uses TRBV7-9 and TRBJ2-6, with 7 bases that match TRBD1. J lost 1 base, V lost 4 bases, and 10 bases had no gene match. CDR3 size: 18 residues. Germline V gene lookup returns CDR1 SEHNR and CDR2 FQNEAQ (reference sequence). CDR3 DNA: TGTGCCAGCAGCTCAACCGGGACAGTTGATTCTGGGGCCAACGTCCTGACTTTC. This translates into CASSSTGTVDSGANVLTF. The variable domain in full, with the rest retrieved from reference TRBV7-9 and TRBJ2-6, is DTGVSQNPRHKITKRGQNVTFRCDPISEHNRLYWYRQTLGQGPEFLTYFQNEAQLEKSRLLSDRFSAERPKGSFSTLEIQRTEQGDSAMYLCASSSTGTVDSGANVLTFGAGSRLTVL.

This chain links TRBV30 with TRBJ2-1, with D possibly matching TRBD1 (7 bases). The CDR3 length is 11 residues. In germline, CDR1 is GTSNPN, CDR2 SVGIG (reference sequence). V lost 4 bases and J lost 7, with 8 bases in between. CDR3 coding DNA: TGTGCCTGGACAGGGGGGAATGAGCAGTTCTTC. It yields the protein CAWTGGNEQFF. The variable domain in full, completed from reference TRBV30 and TRBJ2-1, reads SQTIHQWPATLVQPVGSPLSLECTVEGTSNPNLYWYRQAAGRGLQLLFYSVGIGQISSEVPQNLSASRPQDRQFILSSKKLLLSDSGFYLCAWTGGNEQFFGPGTRLTVL.

The V gene is TRBV9, the J gene TRBJ2-2; D is ambiguous. The CDR3 runs 13 residues. Looked up from germline, CDR1 is SGDLS and CDR2 is YYNGEE. V was trimmed by 0 bases and J by 3 bases, leaving 3 bases between them. CDR3 DNA sequence: TGTGCCAGCAGCGTAGTGTACACCGGGGAGCTGTTTTTT. This codes for CASSVVYTGELFF.

V gene TRBV13 combines with J gene TRBJ2-5, with 8 bases identical to TRBD2. Trimming took 4 bases from V and 2 from J; bases not matched to a gene: 9. CDR1 is PRHDT and CDR2 is FYEKMQ in the germline V gene (reference sequence). The length of the CDR3 is 16 residues. CDR3 in amino acids: CASSSRGAGAQETQYF. The CDR3 DNA sequence: TGTGCCAGCAGCTCCCGGGGAGCGGGAGCTCAAGAGACCCAGTACTTC.

J is TRBJ1-6 and V is TRBV15; 7 bases line up with TRBD1. The germline gives CDR1 LNHNV, CDR2 YYDKDF (reference sequence). The V segment lost 4 bases and the J segment 2 bases; nucleotides outside the gene matches: 8. This CDR3 has 17 amino acids. The DNA of the CDR3 is TGTGCCACCAGCACGTACAGGGGAGGGACCTATAATTCACCCCTCCACTTT. Encoded protein: CATSTYRGGTYNSPLHF.

CDR3 region: CASSSSSYEQYF. In nucleotides, the CDR3 is TGTGCCAGCAGCTCTAGCTCCTACGAGCAGTACTTC. The chain couples TRBV2 to TRBJ2-7; no definite D call. There are 12 residues in the CDR3. Germline-derived CDR1 and CDR2 are SNHLY and FYNNEI. Trimming stripped 6 bases from V and 0 bases from J, with 6 bases between.

This sequence joins TRBV6-5 and TRBJ1-2, with a possible D match to TRBD1 (5 bases). The germline V gene has CDR1 MNHEY and CDR2 SVGAGI. This CDR3 has 15 amino acids. Trimming shortened V by 6 bases and J by 5 bases, and 19 bases separated the two germline ends. CDR3 region: CASSTYPVTGYGYTF. CDR3 DNA sequence: TGTGCCAGCAGCACCTACCCGGTCACAGGTTATGGCTACACCTTC.

CDR3 amino acids: CASSFGDRYNEQFF. In nucleotides, the CDR3 is TGCGCCAGCAGCTTTGGGGACAGGTACAATGAGCAGTTCTTC. The chain links TRBV5-1 to TRBJ2-1, with 8 positions matching TRBD1. Germline CDR1 and CDR2: SGHRS and YFSETQ. V trimming: 2 bases; J trimming: 4 bases; junction bases outside the gene matches: 2. The CDR3 is 14 residues long.

The chain uses TRBV19 and TRBJ2-5; tentative D call: TRBD2 (5 bases). Trimming cost V 8 bases and J 1 base, with 8 bases left between them. The CDR3 has 12 residues. Looked up from germline, CDR1 is LNHDA and CDR2 is SQIVND (reference sequence). CDR3 amino acids: CASRGFQETQYF. The DNA of the CDR3 is TGTGCCAGTCGAGGGTTCCAAGAGACCCAGTACTTC.

The V call is TRBV7-9, the J call TRBJ2-7, with D unclear. V gave up 1 base and J gave up 2 bases, with 9 bases separating them. This CDR3 is built from 14 residues. CDR1 is SEHNR and CDR2 is FQNEAQ in the germline V gene (reference sequence). CDR3 in DNA: TGTGCCAGCAGCTTAGGCGGCAGACCCTACGAGCAGTACTTC. It is translated as CASSLGGRPYEQYF.

The V and J genes are TRBV19 and TRBJ1-1; D is undetermined. V lost 4 bases to trimming and J lost 3 bases, with 9 bases between them. This CDR3 has 13 amino acids. Germline V gives CDR1 LNHDA, CDR2 SQIVND (reference sequence). CDR3 in DNA: TGTGCCAGTAGTAGACCCATGGACACTGAAGCTTTCTTT. Translated: CASSRPMDTEAFF.

The V call is TRBV9, the J call TRBJ2-5; maybe TRBD1 (6 bases). Between the trimmed V and J ends, which lost 4 bases and 2 bases, there was a span of 21 bases. Germline CDR1 is SGDLS and CDR2 is YYNGEE. The CDR3 covers 17 residues. CDR3 DNA: TGTGCCAGCAGCTCCCCCCTACAGGGTGGGCAACAAGAGACCCAGTACTTC. This translates into CASSSPLQGGQQETQYF.

The rearrangement joins TRBV6-4 to TRBJ2-7; D is possibly TRBD2 (5 bases). The germline gives CDR1 MRHNA, CDR2 SNTAGT. Trimming removed 1 base at V and 6 bases at J, with 13 bases between. The CDR3 is made up of 14 amino acids. CDR3 amino acids: CASSDFFPEGEQYF. The CDR3 region has the DNA TGTGCCAGCAGTGACTTCTTCCCTGAGGGCGAGCAGTACTTC.

The chain combines TRBV27 with TRBJ1-4, with D hard to call. This CDR3 has 15 amino acids. Deletions cut 6 bases from V and 0 bases from J, with 11 bases between. CDR1 and CDR2 from the germline V gene are MNHEY and SMNVEV (reference sequence). The chain's CDR3 is CASRRERATNEKLFF. The CDR3 nucleotides read TGTGCCAGCAGGCGAGAAAGGGCAACTAATGAAAAACTGTTTTTT.

This clone has a single count. In the same sample, other DNA sequences code for this CDR3. The chain links TRBV6-5 to TRBJ2-1, with 9 bases identical to TRBD1. CDR3 length equals 16 residues. Unmatched junction bases numbered 1, after V lost 1 base and J lost 0 bases. Looked up from germline, CDR1 is MNHEY and CDR2 is SVGAGI. The CDR3 DNA reads as TGTGCCAGCAGTTACTTACAGGGGGCCTCCTACAATGAGCAGTTCTTC. Translating it yields CASSYLQGASYNEQFF.

The chain links TRBV11-3 to TRBJ2-7; 12 bases match TRBD2. From germline, CDR1 is SGHNT and CDR2 YENEEA. The CDR3 has 14 residues. V shed 2 bases and J 10 bases; nucleotides not matched to a gene: 6. DNA for the CDR3: TGTGCCAGCAGCTTACTAGCGGGAGGGCCTAATCAGTACTTC. It translates to CASSLLAGGPNQYF.

The chain links TRBV6-5 to TRBJ1-1; D not certain. The ends were cut back, 1 base at V and 1 base at J, with 7 bases in the middle. Germline values: CDR1 MNHEY, CDR2 SVGAGI. The CDR3 has 14 residues. The CDR3 DNA follows: TGTGCCAGCAGTTACTGGGCAGCGAACACTGAAGCTTTCTTT. Residues: CASSYWAANTEAFF.

The chain has TRBV7-9 and TRBJ2-7; D not certain. Germline V gives CDR1 SEHNR, CDR2 FQNEAQ (reference sequence). CDR3 length: 11 amino acids. Trimming pared 5 bases from V and 3 bases from J, leaving 5 bases between. The DNA for the CDR3 is TGTGCCAGCAGCCCCGACTACGAGCAGTACTTC. This encodes CASSPDYEQYF. Full variable domain (rest looked up from reference TRBV7-9 and TRBJ2-7): DTGVSQNPRHKITKRGQNVTFRCDPISEHNRLYWYRQTLGQGPEFLTYFQNEAQLEKSRLLSDRFSAERPKGSFSTLEIQRTEQGDSAMYLCASSPDYEQYFGPGTRLTVT.